This entry features one T cell receptor (beta chain) sequence. Looked up from germline, CDR1 is MNHEY and CDR2 is SVGEGT. The CDR3 has 15 amino acids. Trimming took 2 bases from V and 4 from J, leaving 14 bases between them. The data belong to a study of blood T cell repertoires in COVID-19. Profiling relied on immunoSEQ multiplex PCR, and the TCRdb table lists in-frame clones only, not all of them. This table holds 150,000 to 200,000 clones, 88% found once. This rearrangement joins TRBV6-2 or TRBV6-3 to TRBJ1-2, with D unresolved. The sample was PBMCs or T cells enriched from blood (not recorded which). This receptor was identified in a woman in her fifties or sixties who had recovered from COVID-19. In DNA form, the CDR3 reads TGTGCCAGCAGTTACGATGGAGGCGGCCGCTATGGCTACACCTTC. Translation gives CASSYDGGGRYGYTF.